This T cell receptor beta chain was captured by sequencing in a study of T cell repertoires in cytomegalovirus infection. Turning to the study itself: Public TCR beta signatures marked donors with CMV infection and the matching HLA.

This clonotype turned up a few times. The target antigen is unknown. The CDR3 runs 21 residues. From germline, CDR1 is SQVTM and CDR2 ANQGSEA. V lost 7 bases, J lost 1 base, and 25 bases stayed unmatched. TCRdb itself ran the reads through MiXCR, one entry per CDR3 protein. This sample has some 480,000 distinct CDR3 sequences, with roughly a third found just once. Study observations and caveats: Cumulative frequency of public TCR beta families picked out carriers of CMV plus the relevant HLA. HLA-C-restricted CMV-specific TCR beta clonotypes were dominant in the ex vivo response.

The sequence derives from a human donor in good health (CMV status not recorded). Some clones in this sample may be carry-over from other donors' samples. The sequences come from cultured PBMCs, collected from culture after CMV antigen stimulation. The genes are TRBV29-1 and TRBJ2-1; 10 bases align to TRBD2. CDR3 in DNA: TGCAGCGCTACCGCCCAAGCTAGCGGGAGTTGGGTTTGGGGTTCCTACAATGAGCAGTTCTTC. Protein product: CSATAQASGSWVWGSYNEQFF.